This T cell receptor (beta chain) was recovered during a study of OX40 agonist ivuxolimab in advanced cancers. Germline V gives CDR1 GTSNPN, CDR2 SVGIG (reference sequence). CDR3 length equals 16 residues. V shed 7 bases and J shed 6 bases, with 25 bases lying between them. The repertoire was sequenced with immunoSEQ multiplex PCR; TCRdb's copy has only in-frame clones and lacks some. The repertoire holds roughly 90,000 clones, with around 90% as singletons. The clonotype originates from an adult with an advanced solid tumor such as melanoma, head and neck, liver or kidney cancer. The sample here was CD4+ or CD8+ T cells sorted from blood, taken in a trial of the OX40 agonist ivuxolimab. This chain uses TRBV30 with TRBJ2-1; D is undetermined. This chain's CDR3 is CASNLRKRLTANEQFF. DNA of the CDR3: TGTGCCTCCAACCTCAGGAAACGATTGACGGCCAATGAGCAGTTCTTC.